The 32 T cell receptor beta chains below all came from one sample that was sequenced in a study of liver allograft versus peripheral blood T cells. Study background: The authors compared T cell receptor repertoires in transplanted livers with those in the peripheral blood of recipients.

TCRdb re-derived calls from the reads in MiXCR, one entry per CDR3 protein. The sample holds roughly 10,000 distinct CDR3 sequences, approximately 17% seen once. The receptors shown here come from a human patient who had a liver transplant. A share of the T cells may be of graft donor origin.

This clonotype was counted only a few times. The rearrangement links TRBV29-1 to TRBJ2-4; D gene uncertain. This CDR3 is 10 amino acids long. Germline V gene sequence: CDR1 SQVTM, CDR2 ANQGSEA. The V gene lost 5 bases and the J gene lost 8 bases, with 7 bases spanning the gap. The CDR3 nucleotides read TGCAGCGTTTCCAATGACATTCAGTACTTC. Its translation: CSVSNDIQYF.

This clonotype is categorized as medium-sized. The chain recombines TRBV18 with TRBJ1-4; maybe TRBD1 (5 bases). Germline V gene data show CDR1 as KGHSH and CDR2 as LQKENI. This CDR3 has 14 residues. The V and J ends lost 7 bases and 0 bases respectively, with 9 bases between them. This chain's CDR3 is CASYRGTTNEKLFF. The CDR3 DNA follows: TGTGCCAGCTACCGGGGGACAACTAATGAAAAACTGTTTTTT. Based on the CDR3 plus reference TRBV18 and TRBJ1-4, the full variable domain is NAGVMQNPRHLVRRRGQEARLRCSPMKGHSHVYWYRQLPEEGLKFMVYLQKENIIDESGMPKERFSAEFPKEGPSILRIQQVVRGDSAAYFCASYRGTTNEKLFFGSGTQLSVL.

J is TRBJ1-6 and V is TRBV6-6; 8 positions match TRBD1. The CDR3 covers 18 residues. Per the germline V gene, CDR1 is MNHNY and CDR2 is SVGAGI (reference sequence). J gave up 0 bases and V 5 bases, and 9 bases lay outside the gene matches. For the CDR3, the DNA is TGTGCCAGCAGTCCCCTTCGGACAGGGAGCTCCTATAATTCACCCCTCCACTTT. Encoded protein: CASSPLRTGSSYNSPLHF.

The chain has TRBV7-9 and TRBJ2-3; D perhaps matches TRBD2 (5 bases). CDR1 and CDR2 from the germline V gene are SEHNR and FQNEAQ (reference sequence). The CDR3 spans 15 residues. V dropped 6 bases and J dropped 0 bases, with 13 bases sitting between them. The CDR3 loop reads CASSSQRFSTDTQYF. As DNA, the CDR3 is TGTGCCAGCAGTTCACAGCGGTTTAGCACAGATACGCAGTATTTT.

This clonotype was recorded at least ten times. The J gene is TRBJ1-1, the V gene TRBV5-1; 7 bases fit TRBD1. Germline values: CDR1 SGHRS, CDR2 YFSETQ. J gave up 6 bases and V 1 base, and 15 bases lay outside the gene matches. This CDR3 contains 17 residues. DNA of the CDR3: TGCGCCAGCAGCTTGCGGAGTTTAACAGGGGCGTTCCCTGAAGCTTTCTTT. This encodes CASSLRSLTGAFPEAFF.

In this sample, this clonotype is medium-sized. The chain joins TRBV19 to TRBJ1-1; 10 nucleotides line up with TRBD1. J gave up 11 bases and V 7 bases, and 16 bases lay outside the gene matches. The germline CDR1 and CDR2 sequences are LNHDA and SQIVND (reference sequence). CDR3 length: 15 residues. In nucleotides, the CDR3 is TGTGCCAGTACCATGGACAGGGGGGGACTTTCGACGGCTTTCTTT. As protein: CASTMDRGGLSTAFF.

This clonotype is medium-sized (0.01 to 0.1%). This sequence joins TRBV19 and TRBJ1-6; 7 positions match TRBD1. The J segment lost 7 bases and the V segment lost 9 bases, leaving 15 bases of the junction unmatched. Germline CDR1 LNHDA, CDR2 SQIVND (reference sequence). The CDR3 spans 16 residues. In DNA, the CDR3 is TGTGCCAGCCACCCGCGGACGGGACAGCGAAATTCACCCCTCCACTTT. Amino acid sequence: CASHPRTGQRNSPLHF.

The V call is TRBV20-1, the J call TRBJ2-2, with D possibly being TRBD2 (6 bases). CDR3 length: 15 residues. Trimming took 1 base from V and 3 from J, leaving 12 bases between them. The V gene's germline CDR1 is DFQATT and CDR2 SNEGSKA (reference sequence). CDR3 nucleotides: TGCAGTGCTAGAGCAGAGCGGGTCTACACCGGGGAGCTGTTTTTT. Translation: CSARAERVYTGELFF.

This clonotype was picked up many times. The chain recombines TRBV29-1 with TRBJ1-2; 8 bases are shared with TRBD1. Trimming removed 2 bases from V and 8 bases from J; junction bases left unmatched: 4. CDR1 and CDR2 from the germline V gene are SQVTM and ANQGSEA. This CDR3 is built from 12 residues. The CDR3 protein is CSVEPRGQGYTF. The CDR3 DNA reads TGCAGCGTTGAACCCAGGGGGCAGGGCTACACCTTC.

This clonotype turned up a few times. The CDR3 nucleotides read TGTGCCAGCAGTTCCCCGGGGGGCCAAGCTTTCTTT. This sequence encodes CASSSPGGQAFF. The chain employs TRBV27 and TRBJ1-1, with D perhaps matching TRBD1 (6 bases). The CDR3 runs to 12 residues. Per the germline V gene, CDR1 is MNHEY and CDR2 is SMNVEV (reference sequence). V lost 4 bases and J lost 9, with 12 bases in between.

By share, this clonotype ranks as medium-sized. V is TRBV18 and J is TRBJ1-2; D gene ambiguous. Per germline, CDR1 KGHSH and CDR2 LQKENI. This CDR3 has 14 amino acids. Trimming removed 0 bases from V and 3 bases from J, with 8 bases in between. CDR3 sequence reads: CASSPPDGYYGYTF. DNA of the CDR3: TGTGCCAGCTCACCACCGGACGGGTACTATGGCTACACCTTC. The whole variable domain, remainder taken from reference TRBV18 and TRBJ1-2, is NAGVMQNPRHLVRRRGQEARLRCSPMKGHSHVYWYRQLPEEGLKFMVYLQKENIIDESGMPKERFSAEFPKEGPSILRIQQVVRGDSAAYFCASSPPDGYYGYTFGSGTRLTVV.

This clonotype is classed as medium-sized (0.01 to 0.1%). The chain has TRBV18 and TRBJ1-4; D not certain. Trimming removed 3 bases at V and 5 bases at J, with 10 bases between. Germline assignment: CDR1 KGHSH and CDR2 LQKENI. This CDR3 is 14 amino acids long. This chain's CDR3 is CASSPARHNEKLFF. CDR3 in DNA: TGTGCCAGCTCACCGGCCCGCCACAATGAAAAACTGTTTTTT.

V is TRBV18 and J is TRBJ1-2, with 10 positions matching TRBD1. Germline-derived CDR1 and CDR2 are KGHSH and LQKENI. This CDR3 contains 16 residues. J gave up 8 bases and V 0 bases, and 9 bases lay outside the gene matches. The CDR3 sequence is CASSPPGRQGARGYTF. The DNA for the CDR3 is TGTGCCAGCTCACCACCGGGCAGACAGGGGGCCAGGGGCTACACCTTC.

By sample fraction, this clonotype is medium-sized. V gene TRBV19 combines with J gene TRBJ2-1, with 10 nucleotides matching TRBD1. Germline loops: CDR1 LNHDA, CDR2 SQIVND (reference sequence). This CDR3 has 13 residues. J lost 8 bases, V lost 6 bases, and 4 bases had no gene match. In nucleotides, the CDR3 is TGTGCCAGTAGGGGACAGGGGAATGATGAGCAGTTCTTC. Translated, it gives CASRGQGNDEQFF. Full variable domain (rest looked up from reference TRBV19 and TRBJ2-1): DGGITQSPKYLFRKEGQNVTLSCEQNLNHDAMYWYRQDPGQGLRLIYYSQIVNDFQKGDIAEGYSVSREKKESFPLTVTSAQKNPTAFYLCASRGQGNDEQFFGPGTRLTVL.

This clonotype was seen ten or more times. This rearrangement joins TRBV7-2 to TRBJ2-1; 10 nucleotides align to TRBD1. CDR1 SGHTA and CDR2 FQGNSA come from the germline V gene. CDR3 size: 16 residues. V lost 6 bases and J lost 4; bases outside the gene matches: 9. The CDR3 DNA reads as TGTGCCAGCAGTCAATCCGGGACAGGGGTTTACAATGAGCAGTTCTTC. This gives the protein CASSQSGTGVYNEQFF.

This clonotype was observed many times. This chain links TRBV18 with TRBJ2-7; D uncertain. The V end was cut by 2 bases, the J end by 0 bases, with 14 bases between. The CDR3 sequence is 16 residues long. Germline V gene data show CDR1 as KGHSH and CDR2 as LQKENI. CDR3 region: CASSPSGRLSSYEQYF. CDR3 sequence (DNA): TGTGCCAGCTCACCAAGTGGCAGGCTGAGCTCCTACGAGCAGTACTTC. Complete variable domain (other parts from reference TRBV18 and TRBJ2-7): NAGVMQNPRHLVRRRGQEARLRCSPMKGHSHVYWYRQLPEEGLKFMVYLQKENIIDESGMPKERFSAEFPKEGPSILRIQQVVRGDSAAYFCASSPSGRLSSYEQYFGPGTRLTVT.

This clonotype is labeled medium-sized. This chain connects TRBV6-2 or TRBV6-3 to TRBJ1-2; unclear D gene. The CDR3 covers 13 residues. Looked up from germline, CDR1 is MNHEY and CDR2 is SVGEGT. The V end was cut by 2 bases, the J end by 2 bases, with 6 bases between. This CDR3 reads CASSYKINYGYTF. CDR3 DNA: TGTGCCAGCAGTTACAAAATCAACTATGGCTACACCTTC.

Sample share makes this clonotype medium-sized (0.01 to 0.1%). The chain is built from TRBV29-1 and TRBJ1-1, with a weak D call TRBD1 (5 bases). Germline CDR1 is SQVTM and CDR2 is ANQGSEA. Trimming cost V 2 bases and J 7 bases, with 11 bases left between them. CDR3 length: 12 amino acids. Here the CDR3 DNA reads TGCAGCGTTGAATCCTCGGGGCGTGAAGCTTTCTTT. It specifies CSVESSGREAFF.

There are a few counts of this clonotype. CDR3 residues: CASSMPTGAPPEAFF. The CDR3 DNA reads as TGTGCCAGTAGTATGCCGACGGGGGCCCCCCCTGAAGCTTTCTTT. This rearrangement joins TRBV19 to TRBJ1-1, with D possibly TRBD1 on 6 matching bases. Germline values: CDR1 LNHDA, CDR2 SQIVND (reference sequence). The V end was cut by 3 bases, the J end by 6 bases, with 17 bases between. The CDR3 spans 15 residues.

This clonotype has just a few counts. The V call is TRBV14, the J call TRBJ2-7; 7 bases are a match to TRBD1. CDR1 is SGHDN, CDR2 FVKESK, per germline. With V trimmed by 2 bases and J by 2 bases, 12 bases remained unmatched. The CDR3 runs to 17 residues. CDR3 DNA sequence: TGTGCCAGCAGCCAATTCACCGGGACAGAAATCCCCTACGAGCAGTACTTC. As protein: CASSQFTGTEIPYEQYF.

This clonotype was counted many times. The chain has TRBV18 and TRBJ1-2; D remains ambiguous. The CDR3 runs to 15 residues. V lost 2 bases to trimming and J lost 2 bases, with 12 bases between them. From germline, CDR1 is KGHSH and CDR2 LQKENI. CDR3 DNA: TGTGCCAGCTCACCATTAGACCGGGTGAACTATGGCTACACCTTC. It is translated as CASSPLDRVNYGYTF.

This chain uses TRBV7-9 with TRBJ1-2; TRBD1 is a possible D gene (6 bases). This CDR3 contains 15 residues. V shed 5 bases and J shed 5 bases, with 18 bases lying between them. Germline values: CDR1 SEHNR, CDR2 FQNEAQ (reference sequence). CDR3 amino acids: CASSQGDIWGYGYTF. Written as DNA, the CDR3 is TGTGCCAGCAGCCAAGGGGACATCTGGGGTTATGGCTACACCTTC.

This clonotype appeared many times. The chain carries TRBV6-1 and TRBJ1-4; D unclear. The V end lost 5 bases, the J end lost 4 bases, and 11 bases lay between the germline ends. This CDR3 region has 14 residues. Germline CDR1 is MNHNS and CDR2 is SASEGT. CDR3 sequence: CASSLHSFNEKLFF. CDR3 in DNA: TGTGCCAGCAGTCTACACAGCTTTAATGAAAAACTGTTTTTT.

In the case of this clonotype: Just one base apart from a much larger clone, this may be a read error. This chain joins TRBV6-1 and TRBJ1-2; 11 positions agree with TRBD1. CDR3 size: 18 residues. CDR1 and CDR2 (germline): MNHNS, SASEGT. Here the CDR3 reads CASSEPSGQGEFGYGYNF. DNA of the CDR3: TGTGCCAGCAGTGAACCTTCGGGACAGGGGGAGTTTGGCTATGGCTACAACTTC.

This clonotype is classed as medium-sized. The chain recombines TRBV18 with TRBJ1-4; no definite D call. Trimming left V 0 bases short and J 8 bases short, with 13 bases between. The CDR3 has 15 residues. Germline CDR1 is KGHSH and CDR2 is LQKENI. CDR3 sequence (DNA): TGTGCCAGCTCACCACCTTCCCTGGAAGGGGAAAAACTGTTTTTT. Its protein is CASSPPSLEGEKLFF.

This clonotype appeared many times. The chain couples TRBV19 to TRBJ1-2, with D uncertain. The CDR3 is 13 residues long. Germline assignment: CDR1 LNHDA and CDR2 SQIVND (reference sequence). Trimming took off 7 bases at V and 3 bases at J, with 12 bases between the two ends. The CDR3 DNA reads as TGTGCCAGTACCCCGGACCCCTACTATGGCTACACCTTC. Its translation is CASTPDPYYGYTF.

The table lists this clonotype with a count of one. A much larger clone is a single base away; this may be a read error. V and J are TRBV7-2 and TRBJ1-1; no definite D call. Germline V CDR1 and CDR2: SGHTA, FQGNSA. Trimming stripped 4 bases from V and 0 bases from J, with 9 bases between. This CDR3 region has 14 residues. The CDR3 nucleotides read TGTGCCAGCAGCTCAGGTAACATGAACACTGAAGCTTTCTTT. The encoded protein is CASSSGNMNTEAFF.

This clonotype counts as medium-sized (0.01 to 0.1%). The chain has TRBV19 and TRBJ1-1; 7 bases align to TRBD1. Germline V gene lookup returns CDR1 LNHDA and CDR2 SQIVND (reference sequence). The CDR3 runs to 12 residues. Trimming removed 8 bases from V and 3 bases from J; junction bases left unmatched: 3. The CDR3 coding sequence is TGTGCCAGTCTGGACAGGTACACTGAAGCTTTCTTT. It translates to CASLDRYTEAFF.

The J gene is TRBJ2-1, the V gene TRBV11-2; D uncertain. The CDR3 is 12 amino acids. Trimming took 5 bases from V and 7 from J, leaving 9 bases between them. Per germline, CDR1 SGHAT and CDR2 FQNNGV. CDR3 in DNA: TGTGCCAGCAGCCCCACTCAGAATGAGCAGTTCTTC. As protein: CASSPTQNEQFF.

The chain couples TRBV11-2 to TRBJ1-2; D is perhaps TRBD1 (6 bases). V lost 4 bases to trimming and J lost 5 bases, with 29 bases between them. Germline assignment: CDR1 SGHAT and CDR2 FQNNGV. The CDR3 has 19 residues. The CDR3 loop reads CASSSNEAGTGRPPYGYTF. The CDR3, as DNA: TGTGCCAGCAGCTCTAACGAGGCGGGAACAGGGAGGCCCCCTTATGGCTACACCTTC.

This clonotype showed up many times. The CDR3 is CASSPTDRDTIYF. DNA for the CDR3: TGTGCCAGCTCACCAACGGATAGAGACACCATATATTTT. The rearrangement uses TRBV18 and TRBJ1-3; no definite D call. Trimming stripped 2 bases from V and 8 bases from J, with 10 bases between. Germline CDR1 is KGHSH and CDR2 is LQKENI. There are 13 residues in the CDR3.

The sample holds many counts of this clonotype. This chain links TRBV6-1 with TRBJ1-3; D remains unclear. CDR1 and CDR2 from the germline V gene are MNHNS and SASEGT. The CDR3 consists of 13 residues. With 8 bases removed from V and 0 bases from J, the gap between germline ends came to 8 bases. The DNA of the CDR3 is TGTGCCAGCTACCGGAACTCTGGAAACACCATATATTTT. This codes for CASYRNSGNTIYF.